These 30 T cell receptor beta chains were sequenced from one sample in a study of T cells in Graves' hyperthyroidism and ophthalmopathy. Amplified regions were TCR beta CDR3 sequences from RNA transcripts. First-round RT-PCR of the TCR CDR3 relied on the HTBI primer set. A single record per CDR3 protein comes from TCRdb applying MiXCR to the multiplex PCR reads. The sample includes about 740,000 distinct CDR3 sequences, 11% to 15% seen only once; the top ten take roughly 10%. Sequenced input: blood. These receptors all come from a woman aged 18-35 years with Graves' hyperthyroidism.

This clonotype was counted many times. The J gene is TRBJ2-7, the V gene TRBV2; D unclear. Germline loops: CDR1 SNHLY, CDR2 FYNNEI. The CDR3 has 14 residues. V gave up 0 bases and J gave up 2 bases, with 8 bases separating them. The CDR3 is CASSEALLAYEQYF. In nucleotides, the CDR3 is TGTGCCAGCAGTGAAGCGCTTCTCGCCTACGAGCAGTACTTC.

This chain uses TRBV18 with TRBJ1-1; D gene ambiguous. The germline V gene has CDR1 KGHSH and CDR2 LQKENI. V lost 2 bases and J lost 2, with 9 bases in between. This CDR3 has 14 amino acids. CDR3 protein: CASSPKESNTEAFF. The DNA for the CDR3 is TGTGCCAGCTCACCAAAGGAATCAAACACTGAAGCTTTCTTT.

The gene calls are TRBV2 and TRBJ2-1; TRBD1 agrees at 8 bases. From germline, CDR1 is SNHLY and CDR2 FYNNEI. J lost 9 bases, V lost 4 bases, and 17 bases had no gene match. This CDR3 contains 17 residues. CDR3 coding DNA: TGTGCCAGCAGTGCAAGGGGTAGTAGGACAGGGCTTGTTGAGCAGTTCTTC. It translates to CASSARGSRTGLVEQFF.

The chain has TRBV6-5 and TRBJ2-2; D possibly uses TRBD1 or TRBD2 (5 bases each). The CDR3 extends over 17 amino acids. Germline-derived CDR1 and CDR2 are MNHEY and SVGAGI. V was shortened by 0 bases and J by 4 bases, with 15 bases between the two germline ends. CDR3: CASSYSGTPTSTGELFF. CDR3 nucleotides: TGTGCCAGCAGTTACTCAGGGACGCCGACGAGCACCGGGGAGCTGTTTTTT.

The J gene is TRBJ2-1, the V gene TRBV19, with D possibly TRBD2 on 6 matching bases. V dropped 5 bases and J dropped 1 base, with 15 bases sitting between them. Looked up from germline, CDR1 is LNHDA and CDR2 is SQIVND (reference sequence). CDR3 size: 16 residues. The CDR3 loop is CASSSGGKVSYNEQFF. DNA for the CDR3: TGTGCCAGTAGTTCGGGCGGGAAAGTATCCTACAATGAGCAGTTCTTC.

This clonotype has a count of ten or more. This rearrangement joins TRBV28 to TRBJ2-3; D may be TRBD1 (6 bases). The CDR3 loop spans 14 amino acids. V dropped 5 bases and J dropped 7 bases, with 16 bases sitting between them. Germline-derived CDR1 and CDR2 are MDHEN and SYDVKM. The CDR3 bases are TGTGCCAGCAGTCGGTACAGGGACCCGCATACGCAGTATTTT. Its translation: CASSRYRDPHTQYF. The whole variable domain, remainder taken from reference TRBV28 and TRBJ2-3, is DVKVTQSSRYLVKRTGEKVFLECVQDMDHENMFWYRQDPGLGLRLIYFSYDVKMKEKGDIPEGYSVSREKKERFSLILESASTNQTSMYLCASSRYRDPHTQYFGPGTRLTVL.

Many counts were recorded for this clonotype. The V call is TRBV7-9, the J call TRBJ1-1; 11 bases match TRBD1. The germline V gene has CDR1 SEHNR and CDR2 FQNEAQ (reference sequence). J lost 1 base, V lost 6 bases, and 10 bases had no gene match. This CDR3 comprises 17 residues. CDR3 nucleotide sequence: TGTGCCAGCAGAAACCCCCGGGACAGGGGGGGGAACACTGAAGCTTTCTTT. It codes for CASRNPRDRGGNTEAFF.

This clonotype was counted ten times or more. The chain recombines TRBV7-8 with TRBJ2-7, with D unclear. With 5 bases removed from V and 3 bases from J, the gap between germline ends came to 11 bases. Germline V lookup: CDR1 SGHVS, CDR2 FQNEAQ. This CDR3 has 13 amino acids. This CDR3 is CASSPGTLYEQYF. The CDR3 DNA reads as TGTGCCAGCAGCCCCGGAACTCTCTACGAGCAGTACTTC.

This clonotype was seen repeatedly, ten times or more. The CDR3 loop reads CASSPDYSLSYNEQFF. In DNA, the CDR3 is TGTGCCAGCAGCCCCGACTACTCCCTCTCCTACAATGAGCAGTTCTTC. This chain uses TRBV13 with TRBJ2-1; TRBD2 might be the D (5 bases). CDR1 is PRHDT and CDR2 is FYEKMQ in the germline V gene (reference sequence). The CDR3 extends over 16 amino acids. V lost 5 bases and J 0 bases, leaving 14 bases between the germline ends.

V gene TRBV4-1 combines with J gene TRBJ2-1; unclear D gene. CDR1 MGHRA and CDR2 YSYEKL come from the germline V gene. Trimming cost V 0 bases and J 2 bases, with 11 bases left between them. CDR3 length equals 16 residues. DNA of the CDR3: TGCGCCAGCAGCCAAGATTTTGGGGATCCCTACAATGAGCAGTTCTTC. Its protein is CASSQDFGDPYNEQFF.

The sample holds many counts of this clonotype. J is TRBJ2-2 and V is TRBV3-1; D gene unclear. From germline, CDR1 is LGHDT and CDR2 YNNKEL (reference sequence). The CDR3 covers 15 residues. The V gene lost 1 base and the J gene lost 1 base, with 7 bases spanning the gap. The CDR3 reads CASSQGPGNTGELFF. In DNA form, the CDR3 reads TGTGCCAGCAGCCAAGGACCCGGGAACACCGGGGAGCTGTTTTTT.

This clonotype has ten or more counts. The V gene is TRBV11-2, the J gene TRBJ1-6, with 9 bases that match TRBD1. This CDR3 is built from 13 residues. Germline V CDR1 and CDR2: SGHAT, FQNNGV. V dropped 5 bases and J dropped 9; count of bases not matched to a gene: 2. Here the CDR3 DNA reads TGTGCCAGCAGCAGGGACAGGGCTTCACCCCTCCACTTT. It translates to CASSRDRASPLHF.

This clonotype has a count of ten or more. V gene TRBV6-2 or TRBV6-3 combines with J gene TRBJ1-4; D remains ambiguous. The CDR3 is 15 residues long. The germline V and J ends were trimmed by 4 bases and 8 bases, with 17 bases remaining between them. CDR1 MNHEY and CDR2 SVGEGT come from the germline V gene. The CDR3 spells CASSSWTVSAEKLFF. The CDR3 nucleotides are TGTGCCAGCAGTTCCTGGACCGTATCGGCCGAAAAACTGTTTTTT.

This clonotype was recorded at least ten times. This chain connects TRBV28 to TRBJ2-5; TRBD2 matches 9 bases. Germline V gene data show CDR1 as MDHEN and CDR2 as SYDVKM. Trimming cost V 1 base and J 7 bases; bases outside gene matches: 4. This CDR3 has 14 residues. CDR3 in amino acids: CASSLFRAGGTQYF. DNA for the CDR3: TGTGCCAGCAGTTTATTCAGAGCGGGGGGGACCCAGTACTTC.

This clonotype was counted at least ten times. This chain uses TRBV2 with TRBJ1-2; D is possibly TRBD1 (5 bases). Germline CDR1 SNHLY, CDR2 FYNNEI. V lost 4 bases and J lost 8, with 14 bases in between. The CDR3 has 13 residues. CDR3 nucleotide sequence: TGTGCCAGCAGTGGGGCATGGGGGGACGGCTACACCTTC. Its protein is CASSGAWGDGYTF.

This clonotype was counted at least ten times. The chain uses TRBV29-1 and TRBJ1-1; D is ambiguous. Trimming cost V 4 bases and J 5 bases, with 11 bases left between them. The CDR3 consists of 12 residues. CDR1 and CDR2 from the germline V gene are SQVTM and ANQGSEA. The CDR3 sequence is CSVGGRRTEAFF. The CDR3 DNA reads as TGCAGCGTTGGAGGCAGGAGAACTGAAGCTTTCTTT.

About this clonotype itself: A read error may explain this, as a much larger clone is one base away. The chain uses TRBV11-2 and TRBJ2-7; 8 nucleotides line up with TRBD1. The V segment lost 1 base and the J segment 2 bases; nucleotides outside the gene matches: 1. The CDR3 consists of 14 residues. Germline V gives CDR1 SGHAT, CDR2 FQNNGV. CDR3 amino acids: CASSLVQGAYEQYF. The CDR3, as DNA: TGTGCCAGCAGCTTAGTACAGGGGGCCTACGAGCAGTACTTC. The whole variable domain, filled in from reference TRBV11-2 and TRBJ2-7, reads EAGVAQSPRYKIIEKRQSVAFWCNPISGHATLYWYQQILGQGPKLLIQFQNNGVVDDSQLPKDRFSAERLKGVDSTLKIQPAKLEDSAVYLCASSLVQGAYEQYFGPGTRLTVT.

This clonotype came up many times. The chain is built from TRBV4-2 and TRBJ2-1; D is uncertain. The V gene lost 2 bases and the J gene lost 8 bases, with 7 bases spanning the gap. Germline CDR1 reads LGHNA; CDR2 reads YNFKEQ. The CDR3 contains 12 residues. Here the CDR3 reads CASSQTLDEQFF. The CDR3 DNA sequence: TGTGCCAGCAGCCAAACGTTAGATGAGCAGTTCTTC.

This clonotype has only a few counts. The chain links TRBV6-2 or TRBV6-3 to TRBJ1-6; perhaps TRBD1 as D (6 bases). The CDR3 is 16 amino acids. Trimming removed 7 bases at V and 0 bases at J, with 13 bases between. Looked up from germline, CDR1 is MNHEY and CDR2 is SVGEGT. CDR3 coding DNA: TGTGCCAGCAAGACAGGCGAAACCTCCTATAATTCACCCCTCCACTTT. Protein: CASKTGETSYNSPLHF.

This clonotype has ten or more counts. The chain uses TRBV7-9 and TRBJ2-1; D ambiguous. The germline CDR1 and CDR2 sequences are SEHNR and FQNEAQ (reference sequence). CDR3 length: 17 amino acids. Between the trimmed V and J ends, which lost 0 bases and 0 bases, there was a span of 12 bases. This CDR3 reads CASSLAGFLISYNEQFF. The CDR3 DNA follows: TGTGCCAGCAGCTTAGCGGGCTTCCTGATCTCCTACAATGAGCAGTTCTTC.

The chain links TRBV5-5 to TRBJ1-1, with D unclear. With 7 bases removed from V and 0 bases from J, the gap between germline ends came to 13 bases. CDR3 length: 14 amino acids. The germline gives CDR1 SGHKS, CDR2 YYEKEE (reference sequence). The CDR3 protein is CASAVGHLNTEAFF. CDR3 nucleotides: TGTGCCAGCGCGGTTGGTCACTTGAACACTGAAGCTTTCTTT. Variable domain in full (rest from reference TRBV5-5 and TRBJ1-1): DAGVTQSPTHLIKTRGQQVTLRCSPISGHKSVSWYQQVLGQGPQFIFQYYEKEERGRGNFPDRFSARQFPNYSSELNVNALLLGDSALYLCASAVGHLNTEAFFGQGTRLTVV.

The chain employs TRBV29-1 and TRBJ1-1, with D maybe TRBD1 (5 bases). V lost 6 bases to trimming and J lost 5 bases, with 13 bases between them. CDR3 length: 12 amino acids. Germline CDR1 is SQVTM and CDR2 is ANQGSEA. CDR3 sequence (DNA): TGCAGCGTCATGTGGGGGGTTACTGAAGCTTTCTTT. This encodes CSVMWGVTEAFF.

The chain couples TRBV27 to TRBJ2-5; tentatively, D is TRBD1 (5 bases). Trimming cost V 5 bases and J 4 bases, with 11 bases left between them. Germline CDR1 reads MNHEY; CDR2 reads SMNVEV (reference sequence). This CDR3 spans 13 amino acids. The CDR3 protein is CASSPVGLETQYF. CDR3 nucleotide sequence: TGTGCCAGCAGTCCTGTGGGGCTAGAGACCCAGTACTTC.

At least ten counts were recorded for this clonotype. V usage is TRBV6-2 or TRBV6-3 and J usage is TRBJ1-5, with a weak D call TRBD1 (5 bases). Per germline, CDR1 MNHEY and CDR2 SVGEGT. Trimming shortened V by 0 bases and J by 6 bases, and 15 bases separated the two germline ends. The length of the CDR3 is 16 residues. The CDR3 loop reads CASSYSWGRGGQPQHF. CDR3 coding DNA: TGTGCCAGCAGTTACTCGTGGGGCCGGGGTGGTCAGCCCCAGCATTTT.

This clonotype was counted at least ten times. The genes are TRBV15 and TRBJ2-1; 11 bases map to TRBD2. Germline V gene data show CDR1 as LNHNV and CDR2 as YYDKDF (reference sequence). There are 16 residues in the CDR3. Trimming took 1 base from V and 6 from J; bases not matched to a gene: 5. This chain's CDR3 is CATSRVAGGPGNEQFF. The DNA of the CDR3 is TGTGCCACCAGCAGAGTAGCGGGAGGGCCGGGCAATGAGCAGTTCTTC.

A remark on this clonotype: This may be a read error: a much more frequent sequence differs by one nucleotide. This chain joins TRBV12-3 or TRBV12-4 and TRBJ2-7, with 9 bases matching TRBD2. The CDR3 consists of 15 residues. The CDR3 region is CVSSWGTSSGLEQYF. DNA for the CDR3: TGTGTCAGCAGTTGGGGGACTAGCTCTGGGCTCGAGCAGTACTTC.

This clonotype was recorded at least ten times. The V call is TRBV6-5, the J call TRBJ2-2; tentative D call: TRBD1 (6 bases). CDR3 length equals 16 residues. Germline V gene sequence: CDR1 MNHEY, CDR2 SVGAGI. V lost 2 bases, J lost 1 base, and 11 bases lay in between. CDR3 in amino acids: CASSYQQGWNTGELFF. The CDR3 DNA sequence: TGTGCCAGCAGTTACCAACAGGGATGGAACACCGGGGAGCTGTTTTTT.

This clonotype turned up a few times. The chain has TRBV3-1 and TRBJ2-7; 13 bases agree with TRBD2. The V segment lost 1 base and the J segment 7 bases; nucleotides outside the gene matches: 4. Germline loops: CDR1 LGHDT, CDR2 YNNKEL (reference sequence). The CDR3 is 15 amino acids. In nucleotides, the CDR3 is TGTGCCAGCAGCCAAGGGACTAGCGGGAGCTGGGAGCAGTACTTC. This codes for CASSQGTSGSWEQYF.

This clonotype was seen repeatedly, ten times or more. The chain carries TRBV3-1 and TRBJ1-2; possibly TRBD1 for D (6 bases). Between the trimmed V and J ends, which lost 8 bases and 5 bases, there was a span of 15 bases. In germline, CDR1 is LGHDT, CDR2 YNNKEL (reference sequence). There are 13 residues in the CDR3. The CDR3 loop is CASRRGAGYGYTF. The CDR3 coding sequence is TGTGCCAGCCGGCGGGGGGCCGGGTATGGCTACACCTTC.

In nucleotides, the CDR3 is TGTGCCTGGAGTCGATCCAATAGCGGGAGACCCAAACTTTACAATGAGCAGTTCTTC. It encodes CAWSRSNSGRPKLYNEQFF. The rearrangement joins TRBV30 to TRBJ2-1; the match to TRBD2 covers 9 bases. Unmatched junction bases numbered 18, after V lost 2 bases and J lost 4 bases. The CDR3 has 19 residues. Germline CDR1 is GTSNPN and CDR2 is SVGIG (reference sequence).